The TCR beta chain described here comes from a study of blood T cell repertoires in COVID-19. Background on the study: Whether acute or convalescent, the COVID-19 samples came from the United States, Italy and Spain. PBMCs, B-cell-depleted T cells, or T cells provided the cDNA or gDNA that made up the material.

Original analysis: Cell counts per sample came from amplifying reference gene primers. Some clones are missing from TCRdb's copy, which holds only in-frame ones; the method was immunoSEQ multiplex PCR. The D gene and trimming were derived from the DNA, and the V and J assignments and clone size from that table. This repertoire shows some 69,000 clones, roughly 76% found once; its top ten account for approximately 22%. Per the germline V gene, CDR1 is MNHEY and CDR2 is SMNVEV (reference sequence). This CDR3 spans 15 amino acids. J gave up 2 bases and V 6 bases, and 5 bases lay outside the gene matches.

Sequenced sample: peripheral blood. This clonotype was sampled from a woman between 65 and 79 years old with acute or convalescent COVID-19. V is TRBV27 and J is TRBJ2-7, with 12 positions matching TRBD2. In nucleotides, the CDR3 is TGTGCCAGCAGGGTAGGACTAGCGGGACCCTACGAGCAGTACTTC. It translates to CASRVGLAGPYEQYF.